The following is a T cell receptor (beta chain) sequence with its context. Its antigen is not identified. The entry originates in a study of T cells in Graves' hyperthyroidism and ophthalmopathy. The study's findings and limits: The blood repertoire included most of the expanded thyroid clonotypes above 0.001.

Germline-derived CDR1 and CDR2 are GTSNPN and SVGIG (reference sequence). This CDR3 is 12 amino acids long. Trimming stripped 1 base from V and 2 bases from J, with 5 bases between. For ophthalmopathy patients, the Clinical Activity Score was at least 3 and the NOSPECS grade at least 4; duration was under 3 months. Patients with uncontrolled infections, other autoimmune diseases, pregnancy or lactation were excluded. Every diagnosis used clinical symptoms, serum thyroxine and TRAb, thyroid ultrasound and orbital computed tomography. Researchers amplified the TCR beta CDR3 regions from RNA transcripts. During a first-round RT-PCR of the TCR CDR3, the HTBI primer set was used. TCRdb passed the multiplex PCR reads through MiXCR, listing each CDR3 protein once. Of roughly 520,000 distinct CDR3 sequences in the sample, around 24% were seen once.

The TCR comes from a woman aged 25 to 39 with Graves' ophthalmopathy. The sequenced sample was blood. The rearrangement links TRBV30 to TRBJ2-5; D is uncertain. The CDR3 DNA reads as TGTGCCTGGAGTGGGAATCAAGAGACCCAGTACTTC. This translates into CAWSGNQETQYF.